These 23 T cell receptor beta chains originate from one sample sequenced in a study of blood T cell repertoires in COVID-19. Sequencing used immunoSEQ multiplex PCR; TCRdb keeps in-frame clones, though not all of them. This sample has 88,000 or so clones, with roughly 89% found just once. What was sequenced was PBMCs or T cells enriched from blood (not recorded which). The source is a woman in her 50s with acute COVID-19.

V and J are TRBV19 and TRBJ1-4, with 11 nucleotides matching TRBD1. Germline V gene data show CDR1 as LNHDA and CDR2 as SQIVND (reference sequence). The CDR3 has 13 residues. V lost 6 bases to trimming and J lost 8 bases; unmatched junction nucleotides: 2. The CDR3 coding sequence is TGTGCCAGTAGGGGACAGGGGGACGAAAAACTGTTTTTT. Amino acid sequence: CASRGQGDEKLFF.

V and J are TRBV19 and TRBJ1-5, with 9 bases aligning to TRBD1. With 2 bases clipped from V and 4 bases from J, the junction kept 12 bases outside the gene matches. The CDR3 is 18 amino acids. Germline values: CDR1 LNHDA, CDR2 SQIVND (reference sequence). CDR3 protein: CASSIRGRGQGVNQPQHF. Here the CDR3 DNA reads TGTGCCAGTAGTATAAGAGGGCGGGGACAGGGTGTAAATCAGCCCCAGCATTTT.

The chain links TRBV18 to TRBJ1-2; 8 bases line up with TRBD1. CDR1 is KGHSH, CDR2 LQKENI, per germline. J lost 0 bases, V lost 1 base, and 10 bases had no gene match. CDR3 size: 18 residues. The CDR3 DNA reads as TGTGCCAGCTCACCACTCGACAGGGGCGACCTGACTAACTATGGCTACACCTTC. Protein sequence: CASSPLDRGDLTNYGYTF.

The rearrangement links TRBV18 to TRBJ1-1; 7 bases fit TRBD1. The CDR3 is 15 residues long. CDR1 and CDR2 from the germline V gene are KGHSH and LQKENI. Unmatched junction bases numbered 9, after V lost 3 bases and J lost 5 bases. The CDR3 region has the DNA TGTGCCAGCTCACCTGGAACCAGGGGGGAGACTGAAGCTTTCTTT. Amino acid sequence: CASSPGTRGETEAFF.

This clone has just a few counts. J is TRBJ2-7 and V is TRBV5-4; D uncertain. Germline V gives CDR1 SGHNT, CDR2 YYREEE (reference sequence). With 6 bases removed from V and 5 bases from J, the gap between germline ends came to 18 bases. CDR3 length: 14 residues. The CDR3 nucleotides read TGTGCCAGCACCCTGTCTGAGCTAGACCACGAGCAGTACTTC. This encodes CASTLSELDHEQYF.

The rearrangement links TRBV5-1 to TRBJ2-1; TRBD1 matches 7 bases. The trim removed 6 bases at V and 5 bases at J, leaving 5 bases unmatched. The CDR3 is made up of 13 amino acids. Germline CDR1 SGHRS, CDR2 YFSETQ. CDR3 DNA: TGCGCCAGCACCCGACAGGGAAACAATGAGCAGTTCTTC. This sequence encodes CASTRQGNNEQFF.

This sequence joins TRBV11-3 and TRBJ2-3; no definite D call. CDR1 is SGHNT, CDR2 YENEEA, per germline. V was clipped by 5 bases and J by 0 bases, with 12 bases between them. This CDR3 region has 15 residues. CDR3 bases: TGTGCCAGCAGCCCCCGTCGAGGAAGCACAGATACGCAGTATTTT. Translating gives CASSPRRGSTDTQYF.

The CDR3 DNA reads TGTGCCATCAGTAGAGTGTCCCTAGCGGGAGGGCCGGGCACCGGGGAGCTGTTTTTT. As protein: CAISRVSLAGGPGTGELFF. J is TRBJ2-2 and V is TRBV10-3; 12 bases map to TRBD2. V lost 5 bases and J lost 4; bases outside the gene matches: 14. The CDR3 covers 19 residues. CDR1 and CDR2 (germline): ENHRY, SYGVKD.

This sequence joins TRBV4-1 and TRBJ2-1; 11 bases match TRBD2. V lost 4 bases and J lost 6; bases outside the gene matches: 11. The CDR3 is 17 residues long. Looked up from germline, CDR1 is MGHRA and CDR2 is YSYEKL. The CDR3 bases are TGCGCCAGCAGCCTTACGTGGATTGGGACTAGCGGCAATGAGCAGTTCTTC. Encoded protein: CASSLTWIGTSGNEQFF.

This chain connects TRBV30 to TRBJ1-1; D may be TRBD1 (5 bases). Trimming stripped 3 bases from V and 2 bases from J, with 7 bases between. This CDR3 contains 12 residues. The germline V gene has CDR1 GTSNPN and CDR2 SVGIG (reference sequence). The CDR3: CAWRDSNTEAFF. The CDR3 DNA follows: TGTGCCTGGAGAGACAGCAACACTGAAGCTTTCTTT. Combining the CDR3 with reference TRBV30 and TRBJ1-1 gives the whole variable domain SQTIHQWPATLVQPVGSPLSLECTVEGTSNPNLYWYRQAAGRGLQLLFYSVGIGQISSEVPQNLSASRPQDRQFILSSKKLLLSDSGFYLCAWRDSNTEAFFGQGTRLTVV.

The chain recombines TRBV30 with TRBJ1-1; the D gene is possibly TRBD1 (6 bases). CDR1 and CDR2 from the germline V gene are GTSNPN and SVGIG (reference sequence). V was clipped by 2 bases and J by 3 bases, with 16 bases between them. This CDR3 has 15 amino acids. The CDR3 region is CAWSQTRTEYTEAFF. CDR3 in DNA: TGTGCCTGGAGTCAGACGAGGACAGAGTACACTGAAGCTTTCTTT.

V is TRBV5-1 and J is TRBJ2-5; 10 bases map to TRBD2. V trimming: 4 bases; J trimming: 3 bases; junction bases outside the gene matches: 3. CDR1 and CDR2 (germline): SGHRS, YFSETQ. The CDR3 has 14 residues. The CDR3 DNA sequence: TGCGCCAGCAGCCCCGGACTAGCGGAAGAGACCCAGTACTTC. Amino acid sequence: CASSPGLAEETQYF. Full variable domain (rest looked up from reference TRBV5-1 and TRBJ2-5): KAGVTQTPRYLIKTRGQQVTLSCSPISGHRSVSWYQQTPGQGLQFLFEYFSETQRNKGNFPGRFSGRQFSNSRSEMNVSTLELGDSALYLCASSPGLAEETQYFGPGTRLLVL.

The chain combines TRBV27 with TRBJ1-5; 10 nucleotides align to TRBD1. The V gene's germline CDR1 is MNHEY and CDR2 SMNVEV (reference sequence). V trimming: 10 bases; J trimming: 5 bases; junction bases outside the gene matches: 8. The length of the CDR3 is 14 residues. CDR3 bases: TGTGCCATCAAAAAAGGACAGGGGGATCAGCCCCAGCATTTT. Protein sequence: CAIKKGQGDQPQHF.

The chain employs TRBV6-5 and TRBJ1-6; 7 bases map to TRBD1. V was clipped by 6 bases and J by 11 bases; unmatched bases: 10. This CDR3 is 14 amino acids long. Germline V gives CDR1 MNHEY, CDR2 SVGAGI. The CDR3 coding sequence is TGTGCCAGCAGCCTATGGGGACAGCGACCACCCCTCCACTTT. Translating it yields CASSLWGQRPPLHF.

This clone was counted between two and nine times. The chain links TRBV11-2 to TRBJ2-1, with TRBD2 matching 13 bases. This CDR3 contains 15 residues. V lost 5 bases and J lost 6; bases outside the gene matches: 4. Germline V gene lookup returns CDR1 SGHAT and CDR2 FQNNGV. DNA of the CDR3: TGTGCCAGCAGCCCCGGACTAGCGGGAGTCAATGAGCAGTTCTTC. It specifies CASSPGLAGVNEQFF.

This clone was seen only once. The chain has TRBV19 and TRBJ1-1; 7 positions agree with TRBD1. V shed 7 bases, J shed 1 base, and the junction held 6 bases outside the gene matches. The CDR3 is made up of 14 amino acids. Germline CDR1 and CDR2: LNHDA and SQIVND (reference sequence). The DNA for the CDR3 is TGTGCCAGTACCCCGGGACAGTCGAACACTGAAGCTTTCTTT. Amino acids: CASTPGQSNTEAFF.

This rearrangement joins TRBV12-3 or TRBV12-4 to TRBJ1-2; 8 bases align to TRBD1. V was pared by 4 bases and J by 4 bases, with 2 bases of the junction left unmatched. The CDR3 contains 13 residues. CDR3 coding DNA: TGTGCCAGCAGTTACAGGGGGGGCTATGGCTACACCTTC. This sequence encodes CASSYRGGYGYTF.

The chain uses TRBV4-2 and TRBJ2-7, with 7 nucleotides matching TRBD1. CDR1 and CDR2 (germline): LGHNA, YNFKEQ. CDR3 length: 16 residues. The V segment lost 1 base and the J segment 2 bases; nucleotides outside the gene matches: 8. The CDR3 region is CASSQVYRGLTYEQYF. In DNA, the CDR3 is TGTGCCAGCAGCCAAGTCTACAGGGGCCTTACCTACGAGCAGTACTTC.

This clone was seen just once. This chain links TRBV28 with TRBJ1-1; TRBD1 agrees at 7 bases. This CDR3 comprises 12 residues. Germline values: CDR1 MDHEN, CDR2 SYDVKM. The V gene end was trimmed by 10 bases and the J gene end by 5 bases; junction bases not matched to a gene: 7. For the CDR3, the DNA is TGTGCCATCACCACAGGGGAAACTGAAGCTTTCTTT. Residues: CAITTGETEAFF.

V gene TRBV7-2 combines with J gene TRBJ1-3; a possible D gene is TRBD1 (6 bases). The V gene's germline CDR1 is SGHTA and CDR2 FQGNSA. The V end lost 5 bases, the J end lost 0 bases, and 11 bases lay between the germline ends. CDR3 size: 15 residues. The CDR3 bases are TGTGCCAGCAGCATGGGGGGGGCCTCTGGAAACACCATATATTTT. This sequence encodes CASSMGGASGNTIYF.

This chain joins TRBV12-3 or TRBV12-4 and TRBJ1-5, with a tentative D call TRBD1 (5 bases). CDR3 length equals 13 residues. The V end lost 5 bases, the J end lost 6 bases, and 11 bases lay between the germline ends. CDR3 DNA sequence: TGTGCCAGCAGTCCCCCCGGGGGTCAGCCCCAGCATTTT. Translating it yields CASSPPGGQPQHF.

The rearrangement links TRBV6-5 to TRBJ1-1; D gene uncertain. The V end was cut by 5 bases, the J end by 0 bases, with 10 bases between. CDR3 length: 14 residues. Germline lookup yields CDR1 MNHEY and CDR2 SVGAGI. The DNA of the CDR3 is TGTGCCAGCAGTCGACGGAGGATGAACACTGAAGCTTTCTTT. This sequence encodes CASSRRRMNTEAFF.

This chain connects TRBV25-1 to TRBJ1-2, with 8 bases matching TRBD1. CDR1 and CDR2 from the germline V gene are MGHDK and SYGVNS. This CDR3 contains 15 residues. With V trimmed by 3 bases and J by 4 bases, 7 bases remained unmatched. CDR3 DNA: TGTGCCAGCAGTGATCAGGGGGCGCAGAGCTATGGCTACACCTTC. Translating it yields CASSDQGAQSYGYTF.